The clone carrying this TCR beta chain was detected only once. The data are from a study of blood T cell repertoires in COVID-19. Germline CDR1 reads KGHSH; CDR2 reads LQKENI. The ends were cut back, 2 bases at V and 0 bases at J, with 8 bases in the middle. The CDR3 has 15 residues. Assay: immunoSEQ multiplex PCR; the TCRdb copy retains only in-frame clones and omits some. Among 70,000 to 85,000 clones listed, 70% to 90% were seen once. This TCR came from a woman of 80 years or more with acute or convalescent COVID-19. The sample was peripheral blood. This chain uses TRBV18 with TRBJ1-3; possible D gene TRBD1, 6 bases. The CDR3 DNA sequence: TGTGCCAGCTCACCAGGACAGCACTCTGGAAACACCATATATTTT. This codes for CASSPGQHSGNTIYF.